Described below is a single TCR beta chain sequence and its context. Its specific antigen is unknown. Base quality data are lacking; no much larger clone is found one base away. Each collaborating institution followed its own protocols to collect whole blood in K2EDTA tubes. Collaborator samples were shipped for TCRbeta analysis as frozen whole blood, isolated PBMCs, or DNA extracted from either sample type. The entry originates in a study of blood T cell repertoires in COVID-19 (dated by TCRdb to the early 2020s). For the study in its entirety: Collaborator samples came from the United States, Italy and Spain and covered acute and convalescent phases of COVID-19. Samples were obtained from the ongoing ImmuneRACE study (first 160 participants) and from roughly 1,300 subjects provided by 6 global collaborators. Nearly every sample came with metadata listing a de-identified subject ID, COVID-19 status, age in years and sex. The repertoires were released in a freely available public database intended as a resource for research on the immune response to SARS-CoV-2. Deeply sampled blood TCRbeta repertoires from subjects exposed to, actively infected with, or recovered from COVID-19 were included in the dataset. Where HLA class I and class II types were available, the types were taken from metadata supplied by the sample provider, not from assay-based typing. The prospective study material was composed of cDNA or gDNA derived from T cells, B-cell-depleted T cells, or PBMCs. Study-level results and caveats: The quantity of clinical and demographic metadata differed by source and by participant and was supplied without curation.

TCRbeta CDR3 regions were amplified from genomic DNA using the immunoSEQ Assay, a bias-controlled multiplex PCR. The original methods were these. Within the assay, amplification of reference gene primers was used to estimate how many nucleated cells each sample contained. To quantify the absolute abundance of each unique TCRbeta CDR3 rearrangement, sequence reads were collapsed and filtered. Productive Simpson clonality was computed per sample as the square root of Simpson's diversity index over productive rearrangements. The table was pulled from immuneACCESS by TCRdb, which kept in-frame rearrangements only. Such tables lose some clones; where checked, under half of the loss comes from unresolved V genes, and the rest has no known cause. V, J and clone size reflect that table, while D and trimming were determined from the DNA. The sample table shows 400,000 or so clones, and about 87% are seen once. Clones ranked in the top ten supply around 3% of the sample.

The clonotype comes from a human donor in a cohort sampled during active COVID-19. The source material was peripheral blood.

The sequence in DNA is TGTGCCAGCAGCTTAGGGTCTGAGACTTCAAATGAGCAGTTCTTC. Its protein product is CASSLGSETSNEQFF. Recombination linked TRBV7-9 to TRBJ2-1, with no confident D gene call. The V and J ends are trimmed by 1 base and 7 bases, leaving 14 bases between them. From the germline V gene (reference sequence), CDR1 is SEHNR and CDR2 is FQNEAQ. Spanning cysteine to phenylalanine, the CDR3 consists of 15 amino acids. CDR3 DNA is the only sequence kept; it has 45 bases, read in frame from the first base.